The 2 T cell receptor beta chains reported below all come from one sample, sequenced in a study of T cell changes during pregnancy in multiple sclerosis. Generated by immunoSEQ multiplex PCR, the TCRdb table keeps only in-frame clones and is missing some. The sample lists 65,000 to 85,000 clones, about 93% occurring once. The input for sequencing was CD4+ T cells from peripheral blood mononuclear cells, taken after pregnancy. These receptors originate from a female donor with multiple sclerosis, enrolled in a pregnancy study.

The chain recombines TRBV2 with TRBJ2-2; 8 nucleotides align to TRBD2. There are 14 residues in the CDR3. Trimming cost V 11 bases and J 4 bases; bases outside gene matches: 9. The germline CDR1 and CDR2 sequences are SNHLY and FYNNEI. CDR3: CARGGPGVTGELFF. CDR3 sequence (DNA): TGTGCCCGGGGGGGTCCGGGGGTCACCGGGGAGCTGTTTTTT.

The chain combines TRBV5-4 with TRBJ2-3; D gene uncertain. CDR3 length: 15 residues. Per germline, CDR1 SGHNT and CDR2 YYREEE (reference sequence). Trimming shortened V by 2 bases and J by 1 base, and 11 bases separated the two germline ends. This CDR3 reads CASSLKYRGTDTQYF. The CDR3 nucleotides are TGTGCCAGCAGCTTAAAGTACAGAGGCACAGATACGCAGTATTTT. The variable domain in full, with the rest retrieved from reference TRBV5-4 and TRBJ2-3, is ETGVTQSPTHLIKTRGQQVTLRCSSQSGHNTVSWYQQALGQGPQFIFQYYREEENGRGNFPPRFSGLQFPNYSSELNVNALELDDSALYLCASSLKYRGTDTQYFGPGTRLTVL.